The rows below give T cell receptor beta chains drawn from one sample of a study of T cell responses to AZD1222 COVID-19 vaccine. Using immunoSEQ multiplex PCR, the repertoire was profiled, and TCRdb retains in-frame clones only, with some absent. The sample shows about 86,000 clones, about 92% of them seen only once. The specimen was peripheral blood, collected 28 days after the second AZD1222 dose. All receptors derive from an adult who received the AZD1222 COVID-19 vaccine. CDR3s include the opening cysteine and the closing phenylalanine or tryptophan. A D gene is named only where the DNA matches it firmly. Clone size appears in some rows only: once, few, many, or a class for an expanded clone.

>-|-|TRBJ2-3|TRBV5-1
CASSFLSFGMGTDTQYF
TGCGCCAGCAGCTTCTTGTCGTTTGGGATGGGCACAGATACGCAGTATTTT
>-|TRBD2|TRBJ2-1|TRBV4-2
CASSQVDLAGGAGQFF
TGTGCCAGCAGCCAAGTGGATCTAGCGGGGGGGGCTGGACAGTTCTTC
>-|-|TRBJ1-1|TRBV6-1
CASSEWGPGNTEAFF
TGTGCCAGCAGTGAATGGGGGCCGGGGAACACTGAAGCTTTCTTT
>-|-|TRBJ2-5|TRBV4-1
CASSPSGTLGGTQYF
TGCGCCAGCAGCCCATCCGGGACTTTGGGGGGGACCCAGTACTTC
>-|-|TRBJ1-1|TRBV29-1
CSVARGTEAFF
TGCAGCGTAGCTCGCGGTACTGAAGCTTTCTTT
>-|-|TRBJ2-1|TRBV9
CASSVGGAANNEQFF
TGTGCCAGCAGCGTAGGTGGGGCCGCTAACAATGAGCAGTTCTTC
>-|TRBD1|TRBJ2-3|TRBV5-1
CASSQGVLKLTDTQYF
TGCGCCAGCAGCCAGGGGGTTTTGAAACTCACAGATACGCAGTATTTT
>-|TRBD2|TRBJ2-1|TRBV7-8
CATRTSGYNEQFF
TGTGCCACCAGGACTAGCGGATACAATGAGCAGTTCTTC
>-|TRBD2|TRBJ2-3|TRBV5-1
CASSPLTSGNTDTQYF
TGCGCCAGCAGCCCCCTGACTAGCGGGAACACAGATACGCAGTATTTT
>-|-|TRBJ2-1|TRBV9
CASSAQQALRDEQFF
TGTGCCAGCAGCGCTCAACAGGCCCTAAGGGATGAGCAGTTCTTC
>-|TRBD2|TRBJ2-5|TRBV5-1
CASSLVAGVEETQYF
TGCGCCAGCAGCTTGGTAGCGGGGGTCGAAGAGACCCAGTACTTC
>-|-|TRBJ2-5|TRBV21-1
CASSKSVYRVVETQYF
TGTGCCAGCAGCAAAAGTGTATACAGGGTTGTGGAGACCCAGTACTTC
>-|-|TRBJ1-3|TRBV3-1/TRBV3-2
CASSQAGVSGNTIYF
TGTGCCAGCAGCCAAGCGGGAGTCTCTGGAAACACCATATATTTT
>-|TRBD2|TRBJ2-1|TRBV28
CASSLASGGVNEQFF
TGTGCCAGCAGTCTTGCTAGCGGGGGGGTCAATGAGCAGTTCTTC
>-|-|TRBJ2-7|TRBV19
CASSSWVHYEQYF
TGTGCCAGTAGTTCGTGGGTCCACTACGAGCAGTACTTC
>few|-|TRBJ2-4|TRBV6-5
CASSYSLDNTNIQYF
TGTGCCAGCAGTTACTCTTTGGACAACACAAACATTCAGTACTTC
>-|-|TRBJ1-1|TRBV19
CASTRVPGLNTEAFF
TGTGCCAGTACCAGGGTCCCCGGGCTGAACACTGAAGCTTTCTTT
>-|-|TRBJ1-4|TRBV20-1
CSAREWEKLFF
TGCAGTGCTAGAGAGTGGGAAAAACTGTTTTTT
>-|-|TRBJ1-1|TRBV6-5
CASTYGVSGGTEAFF
TGTGCCAGCACCTACGGGGTATCAGGCGGGACTGAAGCTTTCTTT
>-|-|TRBJ1-1|TRBV5-1
CASSLGAWATEAFF
TGCGCCAGCAGCTTGGGGGCCTGGGCCACTGAAGCTTTCTTT
>-|-|TRBJ1-6|TRBV6-5
CASSYGLGGDSPLHF
TGTGCCAGCAGTTACGGGTTGGGAGGGGATTCACCCCTCCACTTT
>-|TRBD1|TRBJ1-4|TRBV9
CASSVTGGAGEKLFF
TGTGCCAGCAGCGTGACAGGGGGCGCGGGTGAAAAACTGTTTTTT
>once|-|TRBJ1-1|TRBV6-5
CASRQLGGGSTEAFF
TGTGCCAGCAGACAGTTGGGGGGGGGCAGTACTGAAGCTTTCTTT
>-|TRBD1|TRBJ1-5|TRBV25-1
CASSDYRGEQPQHF
TGTGCCAGCAGTGACTACAGGGGGGAACAGCCCCAGCATTTT
>-|-|TRBJ2-5|TRBV7-6
CASSFFRDQETQYF
TGTGCCAGCAGCTTTTTCCGGGACCAAGAGACCCAGTACTTC
>-|-|TRBJ1-1|TRBV15
CATSRVGGNTEAFF
TGTGCCACCAGCAGAGTGGGCGGTAACACTGAAGCTTTCTTT
>-|-|TRBJ1-2|TRBV5-1
CASSFSGADGYTF
TGCGCCAGCAGCTTCTCAGGGGCCGATGGCTACACCTTC
>-|-|TRBJ2-5|TRBV5-4
CASSKKSGEQETQYF
TGTGCCAGCAGCAAGAAATCCGGGGAGCAAGAGACCCAGTACTTC
>-|-|TRBJ2-1|TRBV10-3
CATLPDSGSSYNEQFF
TGTGCCACCCTACCCGATTCGGGGAGCTCCTACAATGAGCAGTTCTTC
>-|-|TRBJ2-3|TRBV13
CASSLGTGTDTQYF
TGTGCCAGCAGCTTAGGGACAGGCACAGATACGCAGTATTTT
>once|-|TRBJ1-1|TRBV10-3
CAILEDSQPPEAFF
TGTGCCATCCTGGAGGACAGTCAACCACCTGAAGCTTTCTTT
>-|-|TRBJ2-7|TRBV7-2
CASSKDVFDWQYF
TGTGCCAGCAGCAAGGATGTATTTGATTGGCAGTACTTC
>few|TRBD2|TRBJ2-7|TRBV9
CASSVVASGGLYEQYF
TGTGCCAGCAGCGTAGTAGCTAGCGGGGGCCTTTACGAGCAGTACTTC
>-|-|TRBJ2-5|TRBV28
CASSPNPGRGEETQYF
TGTGCCAGCAGTCCTAACCCCGGCAGGGGGGAAGAGACCCAGTACTTC
>-|TRBD2|TRBJ2-3|TRBV2
CASSMTSGGTDTQYF
TGTGCCAGCAGCATGACTAGCGGGGGAACAGATACGCAGTATTTT
>-|TRBD1|TRBJ1-2|TRBV5-1
CASSLEFPGQGRFGYTF
TGCGCCAGCAGCTTGGAGTTCCCGGGACAGGGTAGATTTGGCTACACCTTC
>-|-|TRBJ1-4|TRBV2
CASRLSGGGFPKLFF
TGTGCCAGCAGACTAAGTGGGGGAGGATTTCCCAAACTGTTTTTT
>-|-|TRBJ2-7|TRBV11-2
CASSLDRGHEQYF
TGTGCCAGCAGCTTAGATCGCGGCCACGAGCAGTACTTC
>few|TRBD1|TRBJ1-2|TRBV27
CASRTGGGYGYTF
TGTGCCAGCAGGACAGGGGGCGGCTATGGCTACACCTTC
>-|-|TRBJ2-5|TRBV7-2
CASSPRRSQQETQYF
TGTGCCAGCAGCCCAAGGAGGAGCCAACAAGAGACCCAGTACTTC
>-|-|TRBJ1-1|TRBV5-6
CASSFGTTSEAFF
TGTGCCAGCAGCTTTGGGACAACTTCTGAAGCTTTCTTT
>-|TRBD2|TRBJ2-1|TRBV4-1
CASSQVTSGDFNEQFF
TGCGCCAGCAGCCAAGTTACTAGCGGGGATTTTAATGAGCAGTTCTTC
>-|-|TRBJ1-3|TRBV2
CASSPITGSANTIYF
TGTGCCAGCAGTCCTATTACAGGGTCGGCAAACACCATATATTTT
>-|TRBD1|TRBJ1-2|TRBV5-1
CASSPTGGDYGYTF
TGCGCCAGCAGCCCGACAGGGGGGGACTATGGCTACACCTTC
>-|-|TRBJ2-3|TRBV15
CATSRDRGLPGDTQYF
TGTGCCACCAGCAGAGATCGAGGGCTACCGGGGGATACGCAGTATTTT
>-|TRBD2|TRBJ2-3|TRBV5-1
CASSLALAAADTQYF
TGCGCCAGCAGCTTGGCCCTAGCGGCGGCAGATACGCAGTATTTT
>-|-|TRBJ2-7|TRBV5-1
CASSLGRTGPYEQYF
TGCGCCAGCAGCTTGGGACGGACGGGACCCTACGAGCAGTACTTC
>-|TRBD2|TRBJ2-1|TRBV24-1
CATRGVAGDRDNEQFF
TGTGCCACCAGAGGTGTAGCGGGGGATCGGGACAATGAGCAGTTCTTC
>-|TRBD2|TRBJ2-7|TRBV18
CASSPPAGGPGEQYF
TGTGCCAGCTCACCACCCGCGGGGGGCCCCGGCGAGCAGTACTTC
>-|-|TRBJ2-2|TRBV6-5
CASSYHRNTGELFF
TGTGCCAGCAGCTACCACAGGAACACCGGGGAGCTGTTTTTT
>-|TRBD1|TRBJ1-6|TRBV27
CASSPQGPYNSPLHF
TGTGCCAGCAGCCCACAGGGGCCCTATAATTCACCCCTCCACTTT
>once|-|TRBJ1-6|TRBV6-5
CASTTAYNSPLHF
TGTGCCAGCACAACGGCTTATAATTCACCCCTCCACTTT
>-|TRBD1|TRBJ2-2|TRBV5-1
CASSRDRGGTGELFF
TGCGCCAGCAGCCGGGACAGGGGCGGCACCGGGGAGCTGTTTTTT